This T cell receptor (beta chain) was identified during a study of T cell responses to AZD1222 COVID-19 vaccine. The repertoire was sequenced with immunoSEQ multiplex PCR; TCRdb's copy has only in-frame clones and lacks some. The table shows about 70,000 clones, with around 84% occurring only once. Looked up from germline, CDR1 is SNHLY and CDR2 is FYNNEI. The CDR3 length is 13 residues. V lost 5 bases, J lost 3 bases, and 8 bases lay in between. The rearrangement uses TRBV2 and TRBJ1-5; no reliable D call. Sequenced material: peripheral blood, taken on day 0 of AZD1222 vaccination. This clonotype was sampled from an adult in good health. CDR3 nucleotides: TGTGCCAGCAGTTACAGCACCAATCAGCCCCAGCATTTT. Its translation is CASSYSTNQPQHF. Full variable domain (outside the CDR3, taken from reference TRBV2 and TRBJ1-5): EPEVTQTPSHQVTQMGQEVILRCVPISNHLYFYWYRQILGQKVEFLVSFYNNEISEKSEIFDDQFSVERPDGSNFTLKIRSTKLEDSAMYFCASSYSTNQPQHFGDGTRLSIL.